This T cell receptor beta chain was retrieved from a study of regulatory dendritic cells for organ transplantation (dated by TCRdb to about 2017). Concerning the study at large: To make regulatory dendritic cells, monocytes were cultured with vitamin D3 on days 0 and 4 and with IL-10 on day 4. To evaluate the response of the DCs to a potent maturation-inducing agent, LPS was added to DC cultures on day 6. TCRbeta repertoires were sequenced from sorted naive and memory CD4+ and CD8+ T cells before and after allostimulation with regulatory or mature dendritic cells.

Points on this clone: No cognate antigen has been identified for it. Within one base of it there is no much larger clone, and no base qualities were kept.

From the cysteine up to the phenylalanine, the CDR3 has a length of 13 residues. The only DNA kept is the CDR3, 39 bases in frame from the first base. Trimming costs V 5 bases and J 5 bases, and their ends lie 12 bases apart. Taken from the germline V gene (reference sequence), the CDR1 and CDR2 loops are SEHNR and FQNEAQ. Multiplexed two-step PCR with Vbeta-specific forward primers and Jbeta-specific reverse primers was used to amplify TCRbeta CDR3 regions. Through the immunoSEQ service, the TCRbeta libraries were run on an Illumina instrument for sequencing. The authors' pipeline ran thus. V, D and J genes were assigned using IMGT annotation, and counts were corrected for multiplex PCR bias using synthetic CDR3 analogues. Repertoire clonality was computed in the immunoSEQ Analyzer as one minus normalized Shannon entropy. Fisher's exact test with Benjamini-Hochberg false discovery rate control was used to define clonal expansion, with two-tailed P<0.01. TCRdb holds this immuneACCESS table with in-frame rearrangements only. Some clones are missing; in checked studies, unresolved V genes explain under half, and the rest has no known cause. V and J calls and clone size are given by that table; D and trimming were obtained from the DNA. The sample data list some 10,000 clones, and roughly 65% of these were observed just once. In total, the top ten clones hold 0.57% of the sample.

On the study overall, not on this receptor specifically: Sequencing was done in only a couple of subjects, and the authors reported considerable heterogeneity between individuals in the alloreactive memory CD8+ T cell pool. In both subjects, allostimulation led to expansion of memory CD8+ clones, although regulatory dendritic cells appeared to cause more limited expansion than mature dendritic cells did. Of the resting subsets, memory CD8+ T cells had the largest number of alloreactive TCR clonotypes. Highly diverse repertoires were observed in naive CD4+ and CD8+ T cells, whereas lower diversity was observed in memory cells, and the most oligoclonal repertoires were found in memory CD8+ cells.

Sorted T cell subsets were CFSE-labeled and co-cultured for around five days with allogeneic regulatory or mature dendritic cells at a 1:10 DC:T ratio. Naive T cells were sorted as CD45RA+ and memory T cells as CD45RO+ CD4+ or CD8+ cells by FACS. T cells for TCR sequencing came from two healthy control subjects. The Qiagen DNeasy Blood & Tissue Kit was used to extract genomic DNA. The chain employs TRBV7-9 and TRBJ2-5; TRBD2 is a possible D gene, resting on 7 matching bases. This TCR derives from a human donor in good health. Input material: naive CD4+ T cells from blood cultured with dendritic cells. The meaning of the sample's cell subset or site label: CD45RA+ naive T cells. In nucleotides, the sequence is TGTGCCAGCAGCCAACAGGGAGGGGAGACCCAGTACTTC. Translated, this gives CASSQQGGETQYF.